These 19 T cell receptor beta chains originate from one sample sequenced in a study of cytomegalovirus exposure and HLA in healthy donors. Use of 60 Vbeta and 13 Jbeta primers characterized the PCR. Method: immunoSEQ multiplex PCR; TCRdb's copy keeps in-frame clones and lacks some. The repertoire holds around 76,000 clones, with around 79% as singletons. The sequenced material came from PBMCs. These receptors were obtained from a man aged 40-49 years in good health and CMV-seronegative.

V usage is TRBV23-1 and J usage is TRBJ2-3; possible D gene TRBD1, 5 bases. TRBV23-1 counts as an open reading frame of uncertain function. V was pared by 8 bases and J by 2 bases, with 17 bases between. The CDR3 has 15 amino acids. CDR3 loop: CASVSTRVITDTQYF. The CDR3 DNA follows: TGCGCCAGCGTTAGCACCAGGGTAATCACAGATACGCAGTATTTT.

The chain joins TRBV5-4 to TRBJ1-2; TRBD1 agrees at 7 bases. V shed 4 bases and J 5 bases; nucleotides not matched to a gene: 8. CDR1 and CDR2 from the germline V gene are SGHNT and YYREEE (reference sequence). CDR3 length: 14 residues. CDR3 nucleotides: TGTGCCAGCAGCACCCTGGACAGGATTTATGGCTACACCTTC. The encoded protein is CASSTLDRIYGYTF.

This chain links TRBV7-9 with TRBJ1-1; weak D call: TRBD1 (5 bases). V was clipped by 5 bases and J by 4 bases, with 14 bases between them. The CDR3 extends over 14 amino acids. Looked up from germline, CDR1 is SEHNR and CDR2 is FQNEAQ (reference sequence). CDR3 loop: CASSPQGVSTEAFF. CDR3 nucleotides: TGTGCCAGCAGCCCTCAGGGCGTTTCCACTGAAGCTTTCTTT. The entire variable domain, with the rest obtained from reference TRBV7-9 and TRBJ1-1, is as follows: DTGVSQNPRHKITKRGQNVTFRCDPISEHNRLYWYRQTLGQGPEFLTYFQNEAQLEKSRLLSDRFSAERPKGSFSTLEIQRTEQGDSAMYLCASSPQGVSTEAFFGQGTRLTVV.

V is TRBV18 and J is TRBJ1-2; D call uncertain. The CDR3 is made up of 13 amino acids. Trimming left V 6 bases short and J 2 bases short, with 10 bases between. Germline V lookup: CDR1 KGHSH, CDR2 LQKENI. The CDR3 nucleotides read TGTGCCAGCTCCGACACGAGCAACTATGGCTACACCTTC. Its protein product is CASSDTSNYGYTF.

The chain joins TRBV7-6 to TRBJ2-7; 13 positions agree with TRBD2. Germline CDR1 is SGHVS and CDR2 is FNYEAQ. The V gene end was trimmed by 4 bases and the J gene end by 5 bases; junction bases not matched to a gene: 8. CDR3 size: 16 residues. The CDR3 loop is CASSSPRTSGSNEQYF. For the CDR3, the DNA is TGTGCCAGCAGCTCCCCCAGGACTAGCGGGAGCAACGAGCAGTACTTC.

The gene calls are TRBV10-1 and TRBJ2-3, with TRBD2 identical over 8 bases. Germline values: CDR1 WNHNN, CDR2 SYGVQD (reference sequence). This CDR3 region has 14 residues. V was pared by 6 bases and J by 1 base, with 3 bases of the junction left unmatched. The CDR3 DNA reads TGCGCCAGCAGCCCGGGGGGGGGCACAGATACGCAGTATTTT. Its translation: CASSPGGGTDTQYF.

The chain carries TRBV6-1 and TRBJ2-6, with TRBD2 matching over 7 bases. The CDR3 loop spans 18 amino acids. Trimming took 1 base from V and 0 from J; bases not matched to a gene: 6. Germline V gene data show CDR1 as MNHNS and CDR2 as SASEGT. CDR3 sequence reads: CASSEGGGGLSGANVLTF. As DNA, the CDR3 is TGTGCCAGCAGTGAAGGGGGGGGAGGGCTCTCTGGGGCCAACGTCCTGACTTTC.

In DNA form, the CDR3 reads TGCGCCAGCAGCTTCCTAGCGGGAGGAGAGACCCAGTACTTC. The encoded protein is CASSFLAGGETQYF. The V call is TRBV5-1, the J call TRBJ2-5, with 11 nucleotides matching TRBD2. Germline trimming cut 2 bases from V and 4 bases from J; bases unmatched to any gene: 1. This CDR3 has 14 residues. Germline V CDR1 and CDR2: SGHRS, YFSETQ.

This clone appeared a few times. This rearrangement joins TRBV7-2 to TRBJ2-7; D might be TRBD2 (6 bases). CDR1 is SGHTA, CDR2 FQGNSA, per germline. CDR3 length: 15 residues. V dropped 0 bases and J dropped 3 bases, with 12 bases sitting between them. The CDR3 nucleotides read TGTGCCAGCAGCTTAGCAACCGGGGACTTCTACGAGCAGTACTTC. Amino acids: CASSLATGDFYEQYF.

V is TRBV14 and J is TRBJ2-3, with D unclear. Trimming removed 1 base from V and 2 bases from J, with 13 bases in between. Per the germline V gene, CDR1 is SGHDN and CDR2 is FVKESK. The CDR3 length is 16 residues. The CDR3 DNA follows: TGTGCCAGCAGCCAAGGCCGTGAGAGGTTCACAGATACGCAGTATTTT. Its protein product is CASSQGRERFTDTQYF.

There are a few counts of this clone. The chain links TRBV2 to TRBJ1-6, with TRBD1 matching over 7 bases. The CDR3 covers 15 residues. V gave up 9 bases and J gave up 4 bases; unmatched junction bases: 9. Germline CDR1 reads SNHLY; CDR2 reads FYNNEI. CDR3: CARSTGSPYNSPLHF. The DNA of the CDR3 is TGTGCCAGGTCGACAGGGTCCCCTTATAATTCACCCCTCCACTTT.

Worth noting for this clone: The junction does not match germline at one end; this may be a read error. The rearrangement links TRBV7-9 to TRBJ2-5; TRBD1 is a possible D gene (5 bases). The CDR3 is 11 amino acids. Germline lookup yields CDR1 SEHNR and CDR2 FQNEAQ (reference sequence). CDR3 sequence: CSSRTQETQYF. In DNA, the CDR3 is TGTTCCAGCAGGACACAAGAGACCCAGTACTTC.

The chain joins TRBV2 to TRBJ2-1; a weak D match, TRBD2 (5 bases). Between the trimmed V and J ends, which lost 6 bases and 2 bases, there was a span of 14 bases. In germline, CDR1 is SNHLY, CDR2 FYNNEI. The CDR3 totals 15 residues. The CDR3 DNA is TGTGCCAGCAGGGCGTCGGACTCCCCCTACAATGAGCAGTTCTTC. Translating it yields CASRASDSPYNEQFF.

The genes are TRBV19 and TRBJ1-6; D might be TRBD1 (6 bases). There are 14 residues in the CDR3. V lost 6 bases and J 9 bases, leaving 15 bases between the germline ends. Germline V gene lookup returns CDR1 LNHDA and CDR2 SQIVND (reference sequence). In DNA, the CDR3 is TGTGCCAGTAGCGAGAACAGGGTGGCTTCACCCCTCCACTTT. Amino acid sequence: CASSENRVASPLHF.

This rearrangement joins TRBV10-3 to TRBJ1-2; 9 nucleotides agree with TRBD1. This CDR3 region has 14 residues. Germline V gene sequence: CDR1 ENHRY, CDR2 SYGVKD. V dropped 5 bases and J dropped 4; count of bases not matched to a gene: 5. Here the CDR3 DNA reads TGTGCCATCAGTACCCCGGGACAGGGCTATGGCTACACCTTC. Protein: CAISTPGQGYGYTF.

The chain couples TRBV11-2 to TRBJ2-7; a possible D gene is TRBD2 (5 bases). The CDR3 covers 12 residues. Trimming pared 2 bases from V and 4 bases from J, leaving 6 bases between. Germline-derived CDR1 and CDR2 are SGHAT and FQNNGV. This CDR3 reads CASSLSGYEQYF. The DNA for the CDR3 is TGTGCCAGCAGCTTAAGCGGTTACGAGCAGTACTTC.

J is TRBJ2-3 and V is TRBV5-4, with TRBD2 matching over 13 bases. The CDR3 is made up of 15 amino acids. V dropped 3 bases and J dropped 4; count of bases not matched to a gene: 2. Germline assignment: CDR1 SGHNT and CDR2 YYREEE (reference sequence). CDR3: CASSSGTSGADTQYF. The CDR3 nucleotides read TGTGCCAGCAGCTCCGGGACTAGCGGGGCAGATACGCAGTATTTT. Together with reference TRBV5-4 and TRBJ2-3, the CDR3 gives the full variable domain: ETGVTQSPTHLIKTRGQQVTLRCSSQSGHNTVSWYQQALGQGPQFIFQYYREEENGRGNFPPRFSGLQFPNYSSELNVNALELDDSALYLCASSSGTSGADTQYFGPGTRLTVL.

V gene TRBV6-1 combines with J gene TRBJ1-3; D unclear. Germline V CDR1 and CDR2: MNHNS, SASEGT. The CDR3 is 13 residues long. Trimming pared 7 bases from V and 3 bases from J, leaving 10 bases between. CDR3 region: CASKWEIGNTIYF. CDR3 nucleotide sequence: TGTGCCAGCAAATGGGAGATTGGAAACACCATATATTTT.

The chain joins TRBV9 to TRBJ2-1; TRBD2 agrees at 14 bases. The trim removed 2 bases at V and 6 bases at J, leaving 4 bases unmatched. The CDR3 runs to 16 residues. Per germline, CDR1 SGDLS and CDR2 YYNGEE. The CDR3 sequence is CASSVRTSGRINEQFF. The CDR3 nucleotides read TGTGCCAGCAGCGTTAGGACTAGCGGGAGGATCAATGAGCAGTTCTTC. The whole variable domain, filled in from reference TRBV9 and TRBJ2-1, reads DSGVTQTPKHLITATGQRVTLRCSPRSGDLSVYWYQQSLDQGLQFLIQYYNGEERAKGNILERFSAQQFPDLHSELNLSSLELGDSALYFCASSVRTSGRINEQFFGPGTRLTVL.